These 25 T cell receptor beta chains came from one sample sequenced in a study of cytomegalovirus exposure and HLA in healthy donors. The PCR used 60 Vbeta and 13 Jbeta primers. Only in-frame clones appear in the TCRdb table, and some are missing; sequencing was by immunoSEQ multiplex PCR. The data hold more than 95,000 clones, with around 78% observed a single time. The sequencing input was PBMCs. Receptors originate from a man aged 18 to 29 in good health and CMV-seropositive.

The chain combines TRBV6-1 with TRBJ2-4, with TRBD2 matching over 12 bases. This CDR3 has 17 residues. J was trimmed by 3 bases and V by 0 bases; bases with no gene match: 3. The germline V gene has CDR1 MNHNS and CDR2 SASEGT. The CDR3 DNA reads as TGTGCCAGCAGTGAAGCTGGACTAGCGGGGAGCAAAAACATTCAGTACTTC. Protein: CASSEAGLAGSKNIQYF.

The chain employs TRBV5-1 and TRBJ2-5; maybe TRBD1 (6 bases). V lost 6 bases, J lost 0 bases, and 18 bases lay in between. CDR1 SGHRS and CDR2 YFSETQ come from the germline V gene. This CDR3 has 16 residues. The CDR3 loop reads CASNAVGQGYQETQYF. The CDR3 coding sequence is TGCGCCAGCAACGCCGTCGGGCAGGGGTACCAAGAGACCCAGTACTTC.

This sequence joins TRBV11-2 and TRBJ2-5; D is undetermined. The ends were cut back, 4 bases at V and 1 base at J, with 13 bases in the middle. In germline, CDR1 is SGHAT, CDR2 FQNNGV. This CDR3 region has 15 residues. The CDR3 DNA reads as TGTGCCAGCAGCTCCCTGGGCCTGACCCAAGAGACCCAGTACTTC. Residues: CASSSLGLTQETQYF.

The chain recombines TRBV28 with TRBJ2-1; D not certain. CDR1 is MDHEN and CDR2 is SYDVKM in the germline V gene. The ends were cut back, 3 bases at V and 10 bases at J, with 10 bases in the middle. CDR3 length: 12 amino acids. The CDR3 nucleotides read TGTGCCAGCAGTTTGGCCGTGCAGGAGCAGTTCTTC. Amino acid sequence: CASSLAVQEQFF. The whole variable domain, remainder taken from reference TRBV28 and TRBJ2-1, is DVKVTQSSRYLVKRTGEKVFLECVQDMDHENMFWYRQDPGLGLRLIYFSYDVKMKEKGDIPEGYSVSREKKERFSLILESASTNQTSMYLCASSLAVQEQFFGPGTRLTVL.

The V gene is TRBV10-3, the J gene TRBJ2-5; the D gene is possibly TRBD1 (5 bases). Germline CDR1 and CDR2: ENHRY and SYGVKD. The CDR3 is made up of 13 amino acids. Trimming left V 6 bases short and J 1 base short, with 9 bases between. CDR3 sequence: CAISMTVQETQYF. The CDR3 region has the DNA TGTGCCATCAGCATGACAGTCCAAGAGACCCAGTACTTC.

About this clone: At one boundary the junction diverges from the germline segment, which might be a read error. The V and J genes are TRBV10-3 and TRBJ1-1, with D possibly matching TRBD1 (5 bases). Per germline, CDR1 ENHRY and CDR2 SYGVKD. This CDR3 region has 13 residues. The CDR3 DNA reads as TGTGCCATCAAAGGGGCCCCGAACACTGAAGATTTCTTT. Translated, it gives CAIKGAPNTEDFF.

The chain carries TRBV27 and TRBJ2-3; D not resolved. The V and J ends lost 2 bases and 0 bases respectively, with 9 bases between them. Germline values: CDR1 MNHEY, CDR2 SMNVEV (reference sequence). CDR3 length: 15 amino acids. CDR3 DNA sequence: TGTGCCAGCAGTTTACTAGGTTGGAGCACAGATACGCAGTATTTT. Encoded protein: CASSLLGWSTDTQYF.

This clone has only one observation. The rearrangement links TRBV19 to TRBJ2-1; 8 nucleotides line up with TRBD2. Germline V gene lookup returns CDR1 LNHDA and CDR2 SQIVND (reference sequence). Unmatched junction bases numbered 15, after V lost 6 bases and J lost 14 bases. The CDR3 runs to 14 residues. The DNA of the CDR3 is TGTGCCAGTAGGGGCCGGGAGGGGGGCGCAAAGAAGTTCTTC. Its translation: CASRGREGGAKKFF.

This clone occurred a few times. This sequence joins TRBV19 and TRBJ2-5; 7 bases fit TRBD2. Trimming cost V 7 bases and J 6 bases; bases outside gene matches: 14. In germline, CDR1 is LNHDA, CDR2 SQIVND (reference sequence). CDR3 length equals 15 residues. CDR3 nucleotide sequence: TGTGCCAGTACCCTATCCGCGACAGCGGGAAAGACCCAGTACTTC. It yields the protein CASTLSATAGKTQYF. The variable domain in full, with the rest retrieved from reference TRBV19 and TRBJ2-5, is DGGITQSPKYLFRKEGQNVTLSCEQNLNHDAMYWYRQDPGQGLRLIYYSQIVNDFQKGDIAEGYSVSREKKESFPLTVTSAQKNPTAFYLCASTLSATAGKTQYFGPGTRLLVL.

The CDR3 nucleotides are TGTGCCAGCAGCTTATTCCAGGGGGCCAGCTATGGCTACACCTTC. Encoded protein: CASSLFQGASYGYTF. The V call is TRBV13, the J call TRBJ1-2, with 8 bases matching TRBD1. Looked up from germline, CDR1 is PRHDT and CDR2 is FYEKMQ (reference sequence). The CDR3 is made up of 15 amino acids. V was pared by 2 bases and J by 4 bases, with 6 bases of the junction left unmatched.

The CDR3 DNA sequence: TGTGCCCAAAATGCGGGGCACAATGAGCAGTTCTTC. This codes for CAQNAGHNEQFF. The chain couples TRBV30 to TRBJ2-1; tentatively, D is TRBD2 (6 bases). Germline assignment: CDR1 GTSNPN and CDR2 SVGIG (reference sequence). The CDR3 runs 12 residues. V was pared by 8 bases and J by 5 bases, with 13 bases between. The complete variable domain, with remaining parts taken from reference TRBV30 and TRBJ2-1, reads SQTIHQWPATLVQPVGSPLSLECTVEGTSNPNLYWYRQAAGRGLQLLFYSVGIGQISSEVPQNLSASRPQDRQFILSSKKLLLSDSGFYLCAQNAGHNEQFFGPGTRLTVL.

This clone was found a few times. This chain joins TRBV27 and TRBJ2-2; no firm D call. Trimming removed 4 bases at V and 4 bases at J, with 7 bases between. Per the germline V gene, CDR1 is MNHEY and CDR2 is SMNVEV (reference sequence). CDR3 length: 13 residues. The CDR3 DNA follows: TGTGCCAGCAGTTCAGGCTTCACCGGGGAGCTGTTTTTT. This codes for CASSSGFTGELFF.

The chain couples TRBV25-1 to TRBJ1-2; weak D call: TRBD1 (6 bases). The CDR3 contains 15 residues. V lost 1 base to trimming and J lost 5 bases, with 14 bases between them. The germline CDR1 and CDR2 sequences are MGHDK and SYGVNS. The CDR3 DNA reads TGTGCCAGCAGTGAATCAGGACAGTCTATATATGGCTACACCTTC. Translation gives CASSESGQSIYGYTF.

V usage is TRBV19 and J usage is TRBJ1-2; no firm D call. Germline V lookup: CDR1 LNHDA, CDR2 SQIVND (reference sequence). The CDR3 consists of 14 residues. Trimming took 5 bases from V and 0 from J, leaving 10 bases between them. CDR3 residues: CASSVLSANYGYTF. The CDR3, as DNA: TGTGCCAGTAGTGTTCTATCCGCTAACTATGGCTACACCTTC.

This clone was seen a few times. The V gene is TRBV2, the J gene TRBJ2-7; 7 bases are shared with TRBD1. The CDR3 is 12 residues long. With V trimmed by 4 bases and J by 7 bases, 4 bases remained unmatched. In germline, CDR1 is SNHLY, CDR2 FYNNEI. CDR3 sequence reads: CASSGTGGEQYF. DNA of the CDR3: TGTGCCAGCAGTGGGACAGGTGGTGAGCAGTACTTC.

CDR3 bases: TGTGCCAGCAGCCTCGGACAGGATTATAGTGAGCAGTTCTTC. Translation gives CASSLGQDYSEQFF. V gene TRBV5-4 combines with J gene TRBJ2-1; 7 nucleotides agree with TRBD1. Germline V gene data show CDR1 as SGHNT and CDR2 as YYREEE (reference sequence). The CDR3 totals 14 residues. The J segment lost 9 bases and the V segment lost 4 bases, leaving 10 bases of the junction unmatched.

CDR3 coding DNA: TGTGCCACCAGCAGCTTCCAGTCCAACACTGAAGCTTTCTTT. This codes for CATSSFQSNTEAFF. V and J are TRBV15 and TRBJ1-1; D not certain. This CDR3 has 14 residues. V lost 3 bases to trimming and J lost 2 bases, with 10 bases between them. In germline, CDR1 is LNHNV, CDR2 YYDKDF (reference sequence). Drawing the rest from reference TRBV15 and TRBJ1-1, the complete variable domain is DAMVIQNPRYQVTQFGKPVTLSCSQTLNHNVMYWYQQKSSQAPKLLFHYYDKDFNNEADTPDNFQSRRPNTSFCFLDIRSPGLGDTAMYLCATSSFQSNTEAFFGQGTRLTVV.

The CDR3 protein is CAWSTEIFGYTF. The CDR3 DNA is TGTGCCTGGAGTACTGAGATATTCGGCTACACCTTC. The chain has TRBV30 and TRBJ1-2; D not resolved. This CDR3 has 12 residues. CDR1 and CDR2 from the germline V gene are GTSNPN and SVGIG (reference sequence). V lost 2 bases, J lost 8 bases, and 12 bases lay in between.

J is TRBJ2-3 and V is TRBV13; possibly TRBD1 for D (6 bases). Germline V lookup: CDR1 PRHDT, CDR2 FYEKMQ (reference sequence). There are 14 residues in the CDR3. Trimming removed 3 bases from V and 1 base from J, with 8 bases in between. The CDR3 reads CASSFRTGTDTQYF. The DNA of the CDR3 is TGTGCCAGCAGCTTCCGGACAGGCACAGATACGCAGTATTTT.

The chain has TRBV25-1 and TRBJ1-2; D remains ambiguous. The CDR3 totals 14 residues. The V gene lost 5 bases and the J gene lost 5 bases, with 15 bases spanning the gap. In germline, CDR1 is MGHDK, CDR2 SYGVNS. The chain's CDR3 is CASSPVGVIYGYTF. The CDR3 DNA reads TGTGCCAGCAGTCCCGTGGGAGTTATTTATGGCTACACCTTC.

In nucleotides, the CDR3 is TGTGCCAGCAGCTTATCCAGCGCGGGGAATGAGCAGTTCTTC. Its translation is CASSLSSAGNEQFF. The chain is built from TRBV7-6 and TRBJ2-1, with D possibly matching TRBD2 (6 bases). V shed 2 bases and J shed 7 bases, with 12 bases lying between them. The CDR3 totals 14 residues. CDR1 and CDR2 (germline): SGHVS, FNYEAQ.

The rearrangement links TRBV2 to TRBJ2-7, with 7 bases fitting TRBD2. This CDR3 has 14 residues. Germline lookup yields CDR1 SNHLY and CDR2 FYNNEI. With V trimmed by 4 bases and J by 1 base, 4 bases remained unmatched. The CDR3 nucleotides are TGTGCCAGCAGTGTTCTCGGGGGGTCCTACGAGCAGTACTTC. It translates to CASSVLGGSYEQYF.

The V and J genes are TRBV18 and TRBJ1-3, with 7 nucleotides matching TRBD1. In germline, CDR1 is KGHSH, CDR2 LQKENI. The CDR3 consists of 12 residues. V lost 3 bases, J lost 8 bases, and 1 base stayed unmatched. The CDR3 spells CASSPRGDTIYF. For the CDR3, the DNA is TGTGCCAGCTCACCCAGGGGGGACACCATATATTTT.

The chain combines TRBV19 with TRBJ1-1; weak D call: TRBD1 (5 bases). The CDR3 covers 15 residues. V lost 4 bases to trimming and J lost 4 bases, with 16 bases between them. Per the germline V gene, CDR1 is LNHDA and CDR2 is SQIVND (reference sequence). Here the CDR3 reads CASSTAGGLITEAFF. In DNA, the CDR3 is TGTGCCAGTAGTACCGCGGGGGGGTTGATCACTGAAGCTTTCTTT.

This clone was found once. The chain combines TRBV5-1 with TRBJ2-7; no firm D call. V was clipped by 0 bases and J by 3 bases, with 4 bases between them. The germline gives CDR1 SGHRS, CDR2 YFSETQ. CDR3 length equals 12 residues. The CDR3, as DNA: TGCGCCAGCAGCTTGGTACTCTACGAGCAGTACTTC. It codes for CASSLVLYEQYF.